Listed here are 13 T cell receptor beta chains from one sample, sequenced in a study of cytomegalovirus exposure and HLA in healthy donors. Vbeta (60) and Jbeta (13) primers were used in the PCR. Sequenced by immunoSEQ multiplex PCR; TCRdb stores in-frame clones only, minus some. There are 250,000 to 350,000 clones in the sample; roughly 89% occur only once, and roughly 4% lies in the top ten. Material: PBMCs. The receptors originated from a man aged 35 to 55 in good health and CMV-seropositive.

The DNA of the CDR3 is TGTGCCAGCAGCCAACGCCACAGTACCTACGAGCAGTACTTC. Translating gives CASSQRHSTYEQYF. J is TRBJ2-7 and V is TRBV14; D call uncertain. This CDR3 has 14 amino acids. Germline V gene data show CDR1 as SGHDN and CDR2 as FVKESK. V lost 2 bases, J lost 2 bases, and 10 bases lay in between.

The genes are TRBV4-1 and TRBJ2-1, with TRBD2 matching over 10 bases. V lost 1 base and J lost 7; bases outside the gene matches: 7. CDR1 is MGHRA and CDR2 is YSYEKL in the germline V gene. The CDR3 loop spans 16 amino acids. The CDR3 bases are TGCGCCAGCAGCCAAGGGGGCCCGACTAGCGGGAATGAGCAGTTCTTC. Translation gives CASSQGGPTSGNEQFF.

This clone turned up a few times. The chain has TRBV7-6 and TRBJ1-1, with D unclear. V was pared by 0 bases and J by 3 bases, with 5 bases between. The CDR3 loop spans 13 amino acids. Looked up from germline, CDR1 is SGHVS and CDR2 is FNYEAQ. The CDR3 protein is CASSLAHYTEAFF. The CDR3 nucleotides read TGTGCCAGCAGCTTAGCCCATTACACTGAAGCTTTCTTT.

The rearrangement joins TRBV5-6 to TRBJ2-3; 8 bases agree with TRBD1. Trimming took 5 bases from V and 0 from J; bases not matched to a gene: 5. The CDR3 contains 15 residues. From germline, CDR1 is SGHDT and CDR2 YYEEEE. The CDR3, as DNA: TGTGCCAGCAGTTACCGACAGGGGAGCACAGATACGCAGTATTTT. It is translated as CASSYRQGSTDTQYF.

This clone has a handful of counts. The V and J genes are TRBV7-3 and TRBJ1-1, with 8 bases identical to TRBD1. The J segment lost 5 bases and the V segment lost 5 bases, leaving 10 bases of the junction unmatched. Germline V CDR1 and CDR2: SGHTA, FQGTGA. The CDR3 length is 15 residues. The CDR3 DNA reads as TGTGCCAGCAGCGCCATAGGACAGGGTGGGACTGAAGCTTTCTTT. Protein: CASSAIGQGGTEAFF. Based on the CDR3 plus reference TRBV7-3 and TRBJ1-1, the full variable domain is GAGVSQTPSNKVTEKGKYVELRCDPISGHTALYWYRQSLGQGPEFLIYFQGTGAADDSGLPNDRFFAVRPEGSVSTLKIQRTERGDSAVYLCASSAIGQGGTEAFFGQGTRLTVV.

The chain recombines TRBV15 with TRBJ2-6; 8 bases line up with TRBD2. V gave up 0 bases and J gave up 2 bases; unmatched junction bases: 6. CDR1 and CDR2 (germline): LNHNV, YYDKDF (reference sequence). The CDR3 runs 18 residues. The CDR3 DNA follows: TGTGCCACCAGCAGAGATGGCGGGGGGCGACCTGGGGCCAACGTCCTGACTTTC. As protein: CATSRDGGGRPGANVLTF.

V gene TRBV5-1 combines with J gene TRBJ2-3; a weak D match, TRBD1 (5 bases). There are 16 residues in the CDR3. V gave up 0 bases and J gave up 1 base, with 12 bases separating them. Germline V gene lookup returns CDR1 SGHRS and CDR2 YFSETQ. The CDR3 spells CASSLALGRGTDTQYF. For the CDR3, the DNA is TGCGCCAGCAGCTTGGCCCTGGGCAGGGGCACAGATACGCAGTATTTT.

This chain links TRBV6-1 with TRBJ2-5; maybe TRBD2 (6 bases). The CDR3 has 12 amino acids. V was clipped by 5 bases and J by 3 bases, with 7 bases between them. Germline CDR1 reads MNHNS; CDR2 reads SASEGT. Written as DNA, the CDR3 is TGTGCCAGCAGTTTAGCGGAAGAGACCCAGTACTTC. It is translated as CASSLAEETQYF.

V gene TRBV18 combines with J gene TRBJ2-5; 13 bases agree with TRBD2. The trim removed 1 base at V and 1 base at J, leaving 6 bases unmatched. The germline V gene has CDR1 KGHSH and CDR2 LQKENI. The CDR3 has 18 amino acids. The CDR3: CASSPRLGLAGTQETQYF. The CDR3 coding sequence is TGTGCCAGCTCACCACGCCTGGGACTAGCGGGGACCCAAGAGACCCAGTACTTC.

This chain joins TRBV29-1 and TRBJ2-7; tentative D call: TRBD2 (6 bases). The V gene lost 6 bases and the J gene lost 4 bases, with 16 bases spanning the gap. CDR1 and CDR2 from the germline V gene are SQVTM and ANQGSEA. The CDR3 sequence is 13 residues long. CDR3 amino acids: CSVRTARGYEQYF. As DNA, the CDR3 is TGCAGCGTCCGGACTGCCCGGGGGTACGAGCAGTACTTC.

The chain has TRBV28 and TRBJ1-1; D is ambiguous. V shed 4 bases and J shed 0 bases, with 15 bases lying between them. Germline values: CDR1 MDHEN, CDR2 SYDVKM. This CDR3 spans 16 amino acids. CDR3 sequence (DNA): TGTGCCAGCAGTTCGCCCCGGGGATTTATGAACACTGAAGCTTTCTTT. Protein sequence: CASSSPRGFMNTEAFF.

The V call is TRBV7-9, the J call TRBJ2-2; 7 bases are a match to TRBD2. The CDR3 is made up of 16 amino acids. Trimming cost V 5 bases and J 4 bases; bases outside gene matches: 10. CDR1 is SEHNR, CDR2 FQNEAQ, per germline (reference sequence). The CDR3 sequence is CASSPLTSSGTGELFF. Here the CDR3 DNA reads TGTGCCAGCAGCCCATTGACTAGCTCCGGCACCGGGGAGCTGTTTTTT.

Points on this clone: Other DNA sequences within the sample encode an identical CDR3. This rearrangement joins TRBV27 to TRBJ2-3; tentative D call: TRBD2 (6 bases). Germline V gives CDR1 MNHEY, CDR2 SMNVEV (reference sequence). V was trimmed by 2 bases and J by 0 bases, leaving 6 bases between them. The CDR3 sequence is 14 residues long. The CDR3 region is CASSLSGSTDTQYF. The CDR3 nucleotides read TGTGCCAGCAGTTTAAGCGGGAGCACAGATACGCAGTATTTT.